This note documents a single T cell receptor (beta chain) sequence. CD8 cells regarded as naive lacked CD45RO, were positively chosen for CCR7, and omitted terminally differentiated effector memory CD45RA+ cells. This sample was taken from a study of shared clonotypes between healthy human individuals. In the study overall: Donors consisted of a couple of women and a few men between 18 and 49.

CDR1 is MNHEY, CDR2 SMNVEV, per germline (reference sequence). The CDR3 has 13 amino acids. V dropped 2 bases and J dropped 4 bases, with 8 bases sitting between them. Replicate PCRs for sorted subsets used around 200 ng DNA; this equaled 30,000 to 35,000 T cell genomes. The assay was immunoSEQ multiplex PCR, and TCRdb's table has in-frame clones only and misses some. The table lists under 2,000,000 clones, about 95% of them singletons. This receptor was obtained from a man younger than 35 in good health. V is TRBV27 and J is TRBJ1-1, with D unresolved. The sequencing input was naive CD8+ T cells sorted from blood. CDR3 in amino acids: CASSLEEGTEAFF. The CDR3 DNA is TGTGCCAGCAGTTTAGAGGAGGGCACTGAAGCTTTCTTT.